These 20 T cell receptor beta chains originate from one sample sequenced in a study of T cell responses to AZD1222 COVID-19 vaccine (dated by TCRdb to about 2021). Libraries were prepared through the immunoSEQ multiplex PCR assay. TCRdb holds this immuneACCESS table with in-frame rearrangements only. Some clones are missing; in checked studies, unresolved V genes explain under half, and the rest has no known cause. Present in this sample are 70,000 to 95,000 clones, around 81% of which were seen just once. The ten largest clones take up roughly 21% of the sample. The time point label of this sample denotes: baseline before first vaccination. The sequenced sample was peripheral blood, obtained on day 0 of AZD1222 vaccination. These receptors originate from an adult in good health.

The V call is TRBV21-1, the J call TRBJ1-1. TRBV21-1 is a pseudogene. The CDR3 has 10 residues. CDR3: CASVRTEAFF. For the CDR3, the DNA is TGTGCCAGCGTGAGGACTGAAGCTTTCTTT.

This clone was picked up one time. The rearrangement uses TRBV7-2 and TRBJ2-7, with unresolved D. The CDR3 runs to 13 residues. Germline V gene sequence: CDR1 SGHTA, CDR2 FQGNSA. V gave up 5 bases and J gave up 0 bases, with 8 bases separating them. The CDR3 DNA is TGTGCCAGCAGCGGGCGGACCTCCTACGAGCAGTACTTC. Its protein product is CASSGRTSYEQYF.

The chain uses TRBV30 and TRBJ2-1; 7 bases align to TRBD2. Germline V lookup: CDR1 GTSNPN, CDR2 SVGIG (reference sequence). V shed 0 bases and J 0 bases; nucleotides not matched to a gene: 8. This CDR3 is 17 amino acids long. CDR3 in DNA: TGTGCCTGGAGTGTACCCCGTCTAGCGGCCTCCTACAATGAGCAGTTCTTC. Encoded protein: CAWSVPRLAASYNEQFF.

The chain employs TRBV19 and TRBJ2-3, with 7 positions matching TRBD1. The J segment lost 3 bases and the V segment lost 9 bases, leaving 12 bases of the junction unmatched. Germline V CDR1 and CDR2: LNHDA, SQIVND (reference sequence). This CDR3 contains 15 residues. DNA for the CDR3: TGTGCCAGCTCCGGCAGGGGGTTTTTTACAGATACGCAGTATTTT. Protein product: CASSGRGFFTDTQYF.

V gene TRBV28 combines with J gene TRBJ1-3; unclear D gene. Germline lookup yields CDR1 MDHEN and CDR2 SYDVKM. The V gene lost 9 bases and the J gene lost 2 bases, with 14 bases spanning the gap. The CDR3 sequence is 14 residues long. Here the CDR3 reads CASLAAATGNTIYF. The CDR3 nucleotides are TGTGCCAGTCTGGCGGCCGCCACTGGAAACACCATATATTTT.

V is TRBV3-1 (or the pseudogene TRBV3-2) and J is TRBJ1-2, with TRBD1 as a possible D gene (6 bases). The CDR3 spans 16 residues. Trimming removed 2 bases from V and 6 bases from J, with 19 bases in between. The germline V gene encodes CDR1 LGHDT and CDR2 YNNKEL (reference sequence). Here the CDR3 DNA reads TGTGCCAGCAGCCAACGAAGCTGGGCAGGGGCCGATGGCTACACCTTC. Translating gives CASSQRSWAGADGYTF.

The chain is built from TRBV2 and TRBJ2-2; 9 nucleotides line up with TRBD1. The V gene's germline CDR1 is SNHLY and CDR2 FYNNEI. CDR3 length: 15 amino acids. V trimming: 7 bases; J trimming: 5 bases; junction bases outside the gene matches: 8. The CDR3, as DNA: TGTGCCAGCACCCGAGAGGGACAGGGAACCGGGGAGCTGTTTTTT. Its protein product is CASTREGQGTGELFF.

Remarks on this clone: A junction boundary mismatches the germline segment, possibly from a read error. The chain recombines TRBV29-1 with TRBJ1-3, with D unresolved. The germline CDR1 and CDR2 sequences are SQVTM and ANQGSEA. The CDR3 consists of 13 residues. CDR3 coding DNA: TGCAGCGTCGAAGACGCCTCTGGAAACACCATATATTTT. It specifies CSVEDASGNTIYF.

The rearrangement uses TRBV6-1 and TRBJ1-3; weak D call: TRBD1 (5 bases). V lost 3 bases to trimming and J lost 2 bases, with 11 bases between them. CDR1 is MNHNS and CDR2 is SASEGT in the germline V gene. CDR3 size: 15 residues. Here the CDR3 DNA reads TGTGCCAGCAGTGAGGGGCAGGTGGCTGGAAACACCATATATTTT. Translated: CASSEGQVAGNTIYF.

The gene calls are TRBV6-5 and TRBJ2-5; no reliable D call. Germline values: CDR1 MNHEY, CDR2 SVGAGI. This CDR3 has 15 amino acids. Deletions cut 0 bases from V and 2 bases from J, with 10 bases between. CDR3 sequence: CASSYSIGRQETQYF. CDR3 coding DNA: TGTGCCAGCAGTTACTCAATCGGCAGACAAGAGACCCAGTACTTC.

The V gene is TRBV11-3, the J gene TRBJ1-5; no clear D gene. This CDR3 comprises 16 residues. Germline V gives CDR1 SGHNT, CDR2 YENEEA. Deletions cut 0 bases from V and 9 bases from J, with 18 bases between. CDR3 bases: TGTGCCAGCAGCTTAGACGGTCCGCCGTACCATAGGCCCCAGCATTTT. Amino acids: CASSLDGPPYHRPQHF.

J is TRBJ1-3 and V is TRBV28; 8 nucleotides align to TRBD1. The ends lost 1 base at V and 3 bases at J; junction bases unmatched: 5. In germline, CDR1 is MDHEN, CDR2 SYDVKM. The CDR3 is 16 residues long. CDR3 nucleotide sequence: TGTGCCAGCAGTTTATTGCAGGGGGCGAGTGGAAACACCATATATTTT. Protein product: CASSLLQGASGNTIYF.

This rearrangement joins TRBV6-5 to TRBJ1-5; the match to TRBD1 covers 7 bases. After removal of 8 bases from V and 6 bases from J, the junction contained 10 bases not matched to a gene. This CDR3 contains 14 residues. Germline V CDR1 and CDR2: MNHEY, SVGAGI. The CDR3 region has the DNA TGTGCCAGCTCCCGGACAGGTTCGAGTCAGCCCCAGCATTTT. Residues: CASSRTGSSQPQHF.

A remark on this clone: This specimen includes other DNA sequences encoding the same CDR3. V and J are TRBV3-1 (or the pseudogene TRBV3-2) and TRBJ1-3; D uncertain. Trimming removed 4 bases at V and 4 bases at J, with 8 bases between. The V gene's germline CDR1 is LGHDT and CDR2 YNNKEL (reference sequence). The CDR3 consists of 13 residues. Written as DNA, the CDR3 is TGTGCCAGCAGCCCCCGGCGGGGAAACACCATATATTTT. It translates to CASSPRRGNTIYF.

V is TRBV18 and J is TRBJ1-4; unclear D gene. CDR1 KGHSH and CDR2 LQKENI come from the germline V gene. The CDR3 has 16 residues. Trimming removed 1 base at V and 4 bases at J, with 13 bases between. CDR3 nucleotides: TGTGCCAGCTCACCACTACGGCAGGAGTATAATGAAAAACTGTTTTTT. The encoded protein is CASSPLRQEYNEKLFF. The entire variable domain, with the rest obtained from reference TRBV18 and TRBJ1-4, is as follows: NAGVMQNPRHLVRRRGQEARLRCSPMKGHSHVYWYRQLPEEGLKFMVYLQKENIIDESGMPKERFSAEFPKEGPSILRIQQVVRGDSAAYFCASSPLRQEYNEKLFFGSGTQLSVL.

V gene TRBV1 combines with J gene TRBJ1-2; TRBD1 was called by the table and not checked on the DNA. TRBV1 is shown as a pseudogene. This CDR3 contains 17 residues. For the CDR3, the DNA is TGCACCAGCAGCCAAGATCCCGACAGGGGGCCTAACTATGGCTACACCTTC. It is translated as CTSSQDPDRGPNYGYTF.

This clone was observed a few times. CDR3 loop: CASSLASGARAEAFF. CDR3 sequence (DNA): TGTGCCAGCAGCTTAGCTTCAGGGGCAAGGGCTGAAGCTTTCTTT. This rearrangement joins TRBV7-8 to TRBJ1-1, with D maybe TRBD1 (6 bases). The CDR3 covers 15 residues. Trimming took 0 bases from V and 6 from J, leaving 14 bases between them. The germline CDR1 and CDR2 sequences are SGHVS and FQNEAQ.

In this sample, this clone turned up once. This sequence joins TRBV5-4 and TRBJ2-1, with TRBD2 as a possible D gene (6 bases). CDR1 is SGHNT, CDR2 YYREEE, per germline (reference sequence). V shed 2 bases and J shed 6 bases, with 15 bases lying between them. The CDR3 extends over 15 amino acids. CDR3 nucleotides: TGTGCCAGCAGCTTCGGCGGGGCCCCTCTCAATGAGCAGTTCTTC. This codes for CASSFGGAPLNEQFF.

This clone was observed a handful of times. The chain is built from TRBV19 and TRBJ2-2, with D possibly being TRBD1 (6 bases). Germline CDR1 LNHDA, CDR2 SQIVND (reference sequence). V lost 5 bases and J lost 6, with 13 bases in between. The CDR3 spans 14 residues. CDR3 coding DNA: TGTGCCAGTAGTCAGGGGCAAGAGGCCGGGGAGCTGTTTTTT. It specifies CASSQGQEAGELFF.

J is TRBJ1-2 and V is TRBV4-2, with 7 bases identical to TRBD1. Germline-derived CDR1 and CDR2 are LGHNA and YNFKEQ. With V trimmed by 0 bases and J by 5 bases, 6 bases remained unmatched. The CDR3 has 15 residues. The DNA for the CDR3 is TGTGCCAGCAGCCAAGATACGGGGACAGTTTATGGCTACACCTTC. This translates into CASSQDTGTVYGYTF.